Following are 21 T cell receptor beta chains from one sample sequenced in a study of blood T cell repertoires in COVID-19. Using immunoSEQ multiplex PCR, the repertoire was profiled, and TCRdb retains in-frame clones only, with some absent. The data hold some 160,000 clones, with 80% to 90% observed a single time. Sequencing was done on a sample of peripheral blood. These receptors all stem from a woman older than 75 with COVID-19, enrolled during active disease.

CDR3 protein: CASSYPYREGSYEQYF. CDR3 bases: TGTGCCAGCAGTTACCCCTACAGGGAGGGATCCTACGAGCAGTACTTC. The V call is TRBV6-5, the J call TRBJ2-7; D might be TRBD2 (7 bases). CDR1 is MNHEY and CDR2 is SVGAGI in the germline V gene. This CDR3 spans 16 amino acids. V lost 2 bases to trimming and J lost 1 base, with 15 bases between them.

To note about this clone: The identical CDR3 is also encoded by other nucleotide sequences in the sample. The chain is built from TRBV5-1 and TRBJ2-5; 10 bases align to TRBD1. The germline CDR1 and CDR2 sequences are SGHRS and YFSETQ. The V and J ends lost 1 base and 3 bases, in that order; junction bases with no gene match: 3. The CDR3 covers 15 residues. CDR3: CASSLLGTGEETQYF. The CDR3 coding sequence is TGCGCCAGCAGCTTGTTAGGGACAGGGGAAGAGACCCAGTACTTC. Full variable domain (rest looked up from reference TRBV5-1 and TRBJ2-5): KAGVTQTPRYLIKTRGQQVTLSCSPISGHRSVSWYQQTPGQGLQFLFEYFSETQRNKGNFPGRFSGRQFSNSRSEMNVSTLELGDSALYLCASSLLGTGEETQYFGPGTRLLVL.

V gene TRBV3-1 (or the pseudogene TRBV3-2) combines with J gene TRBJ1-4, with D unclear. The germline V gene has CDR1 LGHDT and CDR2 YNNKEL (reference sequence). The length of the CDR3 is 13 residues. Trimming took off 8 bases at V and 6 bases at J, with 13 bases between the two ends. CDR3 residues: CASGGRGYEKLFF. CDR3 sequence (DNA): TGTGCCAGCGGCGGACGGGGTTATGAAAAACTGTTTTTT.

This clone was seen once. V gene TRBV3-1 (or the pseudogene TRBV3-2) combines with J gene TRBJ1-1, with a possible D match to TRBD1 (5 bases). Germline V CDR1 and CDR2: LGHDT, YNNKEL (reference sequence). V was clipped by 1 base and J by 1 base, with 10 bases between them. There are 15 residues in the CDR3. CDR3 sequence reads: CASSQAVTANTEAFF. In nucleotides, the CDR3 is TGTGCCAGCAGCCAAGCGGTGACAGCGAACACTGAAGCTTTCTTT.

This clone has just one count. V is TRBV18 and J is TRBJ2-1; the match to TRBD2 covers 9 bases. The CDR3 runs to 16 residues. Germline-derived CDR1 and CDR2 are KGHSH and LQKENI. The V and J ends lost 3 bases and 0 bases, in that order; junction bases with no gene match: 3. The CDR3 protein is CASSPIAGASYNEQFF. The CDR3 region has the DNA TGTGCCAGCTCACCCATAGCGGGGGCCTCCTACAATGAGCAGTTCTTC.

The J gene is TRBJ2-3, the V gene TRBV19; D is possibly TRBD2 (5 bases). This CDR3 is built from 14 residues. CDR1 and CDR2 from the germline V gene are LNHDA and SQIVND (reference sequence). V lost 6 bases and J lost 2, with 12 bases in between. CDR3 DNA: TGTGCCAGTAGGCCCGTCGGGGACACAGATACGCAGTATTTT. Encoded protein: CASRPVGDTDTQYF.

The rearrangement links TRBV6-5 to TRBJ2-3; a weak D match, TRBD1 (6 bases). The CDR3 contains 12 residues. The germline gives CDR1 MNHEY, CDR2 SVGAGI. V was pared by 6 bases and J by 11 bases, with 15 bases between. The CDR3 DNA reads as TGTGCCAGCAGATTGGCCGGGACACAGCAGTATTTT. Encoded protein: CASRLAGTQQYF.

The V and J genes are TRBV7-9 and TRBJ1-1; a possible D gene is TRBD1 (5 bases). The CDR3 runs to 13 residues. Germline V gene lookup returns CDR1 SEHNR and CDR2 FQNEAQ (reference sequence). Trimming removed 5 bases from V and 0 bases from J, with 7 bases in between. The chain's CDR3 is CASSRQMNTEAFF. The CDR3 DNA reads TGTGCCAGCAGCCGACAGATGAACACTGAAGCTTTCTTT.

The CDR3 region is CASSRTGGGEQYF. The CDR3 nucleotides read TGTGCCAGCAGCCGGACGGGGGGGGGCGAGCAGTACTTC. This rearrangement joins TRBV11-1 to TRBJ2-7, with 8 bases identical to TRBD2. CDR3 length: 13 amino acids. Germline CDR1 and CDR2: SGHAT and FQDESV (reference sequence). J lost 6 bases, V lost 5 bases, and 6 bases had no gene match.

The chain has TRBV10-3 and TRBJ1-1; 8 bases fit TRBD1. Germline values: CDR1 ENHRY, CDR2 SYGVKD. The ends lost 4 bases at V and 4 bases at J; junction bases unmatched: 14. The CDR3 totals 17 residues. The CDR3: CAISVRQGAPLGTEAFF. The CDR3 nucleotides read TGTGCCATCAGTGTACGCCAGGGGGCGCCTCTTGGCACTGAAGCTTTCTTT.

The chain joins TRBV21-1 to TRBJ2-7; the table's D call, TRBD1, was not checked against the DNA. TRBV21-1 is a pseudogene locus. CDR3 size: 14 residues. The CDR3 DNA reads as TGTGCCAGCACCTGGCGGAACAGGGGTTACGAGCAGTACTTC. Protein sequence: CASTWRNRGYEQYF.

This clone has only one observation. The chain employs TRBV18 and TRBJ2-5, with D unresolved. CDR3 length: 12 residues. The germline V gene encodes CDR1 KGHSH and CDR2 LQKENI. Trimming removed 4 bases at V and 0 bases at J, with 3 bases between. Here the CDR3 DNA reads TGTGCCAGCTCACACTACCAAGAGACCCAGTACTTC. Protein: CASSHYQETQYF.

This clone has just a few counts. The CDR3 sequence is CASSELSRGSYEQYF. The CDR3 bases are TGTGCCAGCAGTGAATTGAGCAGAGGCTCCTACGAGCAGTACTTC. This sequence joins TRBV2 and TRBJ2-7; D gene unclear. The CDR3 contains 15 residues. V was trimmed by 2 bases and J by 0 bases, leaving 11 bases between them. Germline CDR1 and CDR2: SNHLY and FYNNEI.

The DNA of the CDR3 is TGTGCCAGCAGCGTAGACGTCAGGGGGGTTTGGGACGAGCAGTACTTC. Translation gives CASSVDVRGVWDEQYF. The rearrangement joins TRBV9 to TRBJ2-7; possibly TRBD1 for D (7 bases). CDR3 length: 16 residues. Trimming removed 0 bases at V and 5 bases at J, with 18 bases between. In germline, CDR1 is SGDLS, CDR2 YYNGEE.

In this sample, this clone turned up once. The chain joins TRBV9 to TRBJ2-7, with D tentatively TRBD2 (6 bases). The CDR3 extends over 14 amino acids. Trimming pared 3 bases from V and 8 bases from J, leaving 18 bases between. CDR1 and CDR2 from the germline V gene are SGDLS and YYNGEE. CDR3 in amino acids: CASSERDRTTKQYF. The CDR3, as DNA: TGTGCCAGCAGCGAACGGGACCGGACTACGAAGCAGTACTTC.

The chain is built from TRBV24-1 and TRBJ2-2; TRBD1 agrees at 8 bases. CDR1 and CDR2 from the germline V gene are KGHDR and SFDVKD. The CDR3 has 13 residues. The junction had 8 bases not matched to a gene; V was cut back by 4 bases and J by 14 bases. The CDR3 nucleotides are TGTGCCACCAGTGAAGCCGGGACAGGCCGACTGTTTTTT. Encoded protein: CATSEAGTGRLFF.

For the CDR3, the DNA is TGTGCCAGCAGTACGGACAGGGGCGCGACCCAGTACTTC. This translates into CASSTDRGATQYF. V and J are TRBV2 and TRBJ2-5; TRBD1 aligns across 9 bases. Per the germline V gene, CDR1 is SNHLY and CDR2 is FYNNEI. The CDR3 totals 13 residues. V was pared by 5 bases and J by 7 bases, with 5 bases of the junction left unmatched.

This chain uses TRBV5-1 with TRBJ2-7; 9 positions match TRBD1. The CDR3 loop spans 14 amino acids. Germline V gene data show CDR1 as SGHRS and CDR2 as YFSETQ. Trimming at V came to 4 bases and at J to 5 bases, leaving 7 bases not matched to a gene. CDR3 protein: CASSPQGASHEQYF. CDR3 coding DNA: TGCGCCAGCAGCCCACAGGGGGCGTCCCACGAGCAGTACTTC.

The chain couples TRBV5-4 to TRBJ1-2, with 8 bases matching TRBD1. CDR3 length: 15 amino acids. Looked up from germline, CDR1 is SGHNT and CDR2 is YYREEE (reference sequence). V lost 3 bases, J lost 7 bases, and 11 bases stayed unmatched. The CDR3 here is CASSSADRVGVGYTF. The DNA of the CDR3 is TGTGCCAGCAGCTCGGCGGACAGGGTAGGGGTTGGCTACACCTTC.

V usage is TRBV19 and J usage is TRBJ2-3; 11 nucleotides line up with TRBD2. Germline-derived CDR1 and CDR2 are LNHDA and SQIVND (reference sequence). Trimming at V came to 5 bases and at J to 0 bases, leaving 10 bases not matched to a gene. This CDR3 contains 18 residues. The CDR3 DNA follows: TGTGCCAGTAGTCCGCAGGGACTAGCGGTCGCTAGCACAGATACGCAGTATTTT. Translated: CASSPQGLAVASTDTQYF.

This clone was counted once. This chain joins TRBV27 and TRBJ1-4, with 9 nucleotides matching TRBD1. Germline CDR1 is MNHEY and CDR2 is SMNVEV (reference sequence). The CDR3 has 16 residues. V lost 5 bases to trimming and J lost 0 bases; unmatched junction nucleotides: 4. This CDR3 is CASSLQGAATNEKLFF. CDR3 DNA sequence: TGTGCCAGCAGTCTACAGGGGGCAGCAACTAATGAAAAACTGTTTTTT.